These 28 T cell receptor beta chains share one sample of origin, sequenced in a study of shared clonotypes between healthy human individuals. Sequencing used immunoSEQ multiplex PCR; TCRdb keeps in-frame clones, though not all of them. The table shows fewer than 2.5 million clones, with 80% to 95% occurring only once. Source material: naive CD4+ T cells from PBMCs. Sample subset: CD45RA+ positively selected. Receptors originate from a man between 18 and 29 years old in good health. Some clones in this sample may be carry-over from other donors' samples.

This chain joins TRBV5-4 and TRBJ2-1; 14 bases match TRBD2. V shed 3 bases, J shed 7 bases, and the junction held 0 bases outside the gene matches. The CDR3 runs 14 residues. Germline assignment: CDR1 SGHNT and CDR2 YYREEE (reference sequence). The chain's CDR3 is CASSWTSGRNEQFF. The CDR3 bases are TGTGCCAGCAGCTGGACTAGCGGGAGGAATGAGCAGTTCTTC.

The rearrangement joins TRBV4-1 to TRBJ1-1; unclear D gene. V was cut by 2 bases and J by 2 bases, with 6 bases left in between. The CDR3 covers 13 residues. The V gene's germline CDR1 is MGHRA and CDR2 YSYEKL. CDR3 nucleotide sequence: TGCGCCAGCAGCCAAATATTAAACACTGAAGCTTTCTTT. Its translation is CASSQILNTEAFF.

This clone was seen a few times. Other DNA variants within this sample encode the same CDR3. The CDR3 here is CASSSVQPQHF. The CDR3 bases are TGTGCCAGCAGTTCTGTTCAGCCCCAGCATTTT. V usage is TRBV28 and J usage is TRBJ1-5; D remains ambiguous. The germline CDR1 and CDR2 sequences are MDHEN and SYDVKM. The length of the CDR3 is 11 residues. V lost 4 bases and J 6 bases, leaving 4 bases between the germline ends.

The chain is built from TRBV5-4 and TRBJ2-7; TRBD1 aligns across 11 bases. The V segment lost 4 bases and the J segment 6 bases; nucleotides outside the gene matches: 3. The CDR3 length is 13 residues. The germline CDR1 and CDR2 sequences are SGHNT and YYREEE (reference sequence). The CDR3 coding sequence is TGTGCCAGCAGCCCGGACAGGGGGCGCGAGCAGTACTTC. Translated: CASSPDRGREQYF.

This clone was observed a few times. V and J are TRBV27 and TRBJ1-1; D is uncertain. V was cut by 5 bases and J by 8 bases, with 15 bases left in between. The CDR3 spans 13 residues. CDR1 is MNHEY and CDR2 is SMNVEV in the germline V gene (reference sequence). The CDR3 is CASSPQPRKEAFF. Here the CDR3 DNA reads TGTGCCAGCAGTCCCCAGCCCCGGAAAGAAGCTTTCTTT.

The CDR3 DNA reads TGTGCCAGCAGCCAACCCGGGACTAGCGGGACGAGAGATACGCAGTATTTT. The encoded protein is CASSQPGTSGTRDTQYF. This chain connects TRBV4-2 to TRBJ2-3; TRBD2 aligns across 13 bases. Germline V gene sequence: CDR1 LGHNA, CDR2 YNFKEQ. J lost 5 bases, V lost 2 bases, and 7 bases had no gene match. The CDR3 consists of 17 residues.

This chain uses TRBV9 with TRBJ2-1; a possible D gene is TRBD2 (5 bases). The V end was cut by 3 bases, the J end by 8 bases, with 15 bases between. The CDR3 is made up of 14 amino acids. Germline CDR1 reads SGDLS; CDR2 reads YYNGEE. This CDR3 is CASSAGPGGDEQFF. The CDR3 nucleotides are TGTGCCAGCAGCGCTGGACCCGGAGGCGATGAGCAGTTCTTC.

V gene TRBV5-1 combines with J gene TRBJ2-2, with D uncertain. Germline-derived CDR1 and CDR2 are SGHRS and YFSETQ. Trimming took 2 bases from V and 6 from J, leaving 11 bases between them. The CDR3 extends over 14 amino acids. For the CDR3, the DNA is TGCGCCAGCAGCTTCCTCCCTACCCCCGGGGAGCTGTTTTTT. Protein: CASSFLPTPGELFF.

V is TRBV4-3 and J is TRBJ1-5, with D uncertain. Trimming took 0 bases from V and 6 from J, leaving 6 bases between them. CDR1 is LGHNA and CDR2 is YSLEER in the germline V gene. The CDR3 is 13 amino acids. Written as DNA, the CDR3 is TGCGCCAGCAGCCAAGATAGTTTTCAGCCCCAGCATTTT. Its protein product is CASSQDSFQPQHF.

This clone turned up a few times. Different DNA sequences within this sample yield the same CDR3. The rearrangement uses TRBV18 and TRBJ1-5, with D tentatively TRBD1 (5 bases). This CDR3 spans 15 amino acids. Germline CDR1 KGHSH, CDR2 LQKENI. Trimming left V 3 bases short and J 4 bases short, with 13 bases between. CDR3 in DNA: TGTGCCAGCTCACCCCCAGGGTCGGGGAATCAGCCCCAGCATTTT. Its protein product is CASSPPGSGNQPQHF.

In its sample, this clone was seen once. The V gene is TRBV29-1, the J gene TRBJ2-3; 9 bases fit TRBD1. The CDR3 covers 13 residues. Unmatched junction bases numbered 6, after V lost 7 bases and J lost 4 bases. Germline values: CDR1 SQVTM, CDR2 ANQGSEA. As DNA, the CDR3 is TGCAGCGGATACAGGGGGCGGGCAGATACGCAGTATTTT. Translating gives CSGYRGRADTQYF.

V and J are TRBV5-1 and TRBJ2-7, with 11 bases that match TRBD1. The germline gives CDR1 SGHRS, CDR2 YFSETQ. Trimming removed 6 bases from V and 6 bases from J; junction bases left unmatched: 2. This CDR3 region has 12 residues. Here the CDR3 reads CASNGQGAEQYF. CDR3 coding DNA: TGCGCCAGCAACGGACAGGGGGCCGAGCAGTACTTC.

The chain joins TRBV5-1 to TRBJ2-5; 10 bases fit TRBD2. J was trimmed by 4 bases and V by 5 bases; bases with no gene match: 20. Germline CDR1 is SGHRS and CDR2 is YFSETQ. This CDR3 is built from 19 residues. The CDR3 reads CASSYLGFRASGSPETQYF. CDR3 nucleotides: TGCGCCAGCAGTTATCTCGGATTTAGGGCTAGCGGGAGTCCAGAGACCCAGTACTTC.

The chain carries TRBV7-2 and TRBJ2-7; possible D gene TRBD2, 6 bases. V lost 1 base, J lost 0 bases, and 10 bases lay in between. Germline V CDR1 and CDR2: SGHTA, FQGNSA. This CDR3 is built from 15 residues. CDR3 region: CASSLDRGLSYEQYF. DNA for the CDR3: TGTGCCAGCAGCTTAGATCGGGGACTCTCCTACGAGCAGTACTTC.

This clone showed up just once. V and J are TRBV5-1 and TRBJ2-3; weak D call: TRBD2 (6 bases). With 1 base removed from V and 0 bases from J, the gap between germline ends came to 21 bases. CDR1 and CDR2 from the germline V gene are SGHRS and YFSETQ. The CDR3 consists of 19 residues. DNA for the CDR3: TGCGCCAGCAGCTTGAGATGGAAGCGAGCGGGCGGCAGCACAGATACGCAGTATTTT. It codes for CASSLRWKRAGGSTDTQYF.

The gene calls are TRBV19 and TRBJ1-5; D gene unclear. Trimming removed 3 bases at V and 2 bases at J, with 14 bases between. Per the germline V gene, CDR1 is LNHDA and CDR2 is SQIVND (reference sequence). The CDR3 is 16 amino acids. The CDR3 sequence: CASSIQSPRGNQPQHF. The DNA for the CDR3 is TGTGCCAGTAGTATTCAATCTCCCCGTGGCAATCAGCCCCAGCATTTT. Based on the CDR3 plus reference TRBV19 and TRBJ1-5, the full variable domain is DGGITQSPKYLFRKEGQNVTLSCEQNLNHDAMYWYRQDPGQGLRLIYYSQIVNDFQKGDIAEGYSVSREKKESFPLTVTSAQKNPTAFYLCASSIQSPRGNQPQHFGDGTRLSIL.

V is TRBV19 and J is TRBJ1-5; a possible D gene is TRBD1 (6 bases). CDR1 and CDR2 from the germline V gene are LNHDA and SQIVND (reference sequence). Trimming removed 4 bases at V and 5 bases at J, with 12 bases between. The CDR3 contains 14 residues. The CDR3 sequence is CASSNRDIDQPQHF. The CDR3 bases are TGTGCCAGTAGTAACCGGGACATTGATCAGCCCCAGCATTTT.

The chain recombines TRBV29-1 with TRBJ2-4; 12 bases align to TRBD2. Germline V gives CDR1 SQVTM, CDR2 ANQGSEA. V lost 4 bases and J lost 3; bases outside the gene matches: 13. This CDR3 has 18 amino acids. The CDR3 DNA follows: TGCAGCGTTGCCCCGACTAGCGGGAGTGGTCGCGGCAAAAACATTCAGTACTTC. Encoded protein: CSVAPTSGSGRGKNIQYF.

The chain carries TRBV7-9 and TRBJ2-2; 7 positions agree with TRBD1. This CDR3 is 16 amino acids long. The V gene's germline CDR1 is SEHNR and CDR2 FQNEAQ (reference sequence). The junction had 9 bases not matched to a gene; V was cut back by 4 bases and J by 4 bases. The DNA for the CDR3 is TGTGCCAGCAGCTCCCCTGACAGGGCCGGCACCGGGGAGCTGTTTTTT. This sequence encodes CASSSPDRAGTGELFF.

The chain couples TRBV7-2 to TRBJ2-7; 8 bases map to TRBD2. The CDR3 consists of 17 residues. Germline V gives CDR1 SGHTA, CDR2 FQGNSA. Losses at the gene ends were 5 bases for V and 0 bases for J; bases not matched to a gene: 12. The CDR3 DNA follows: TGTGCCAGCAGCCGACGACTAGGTAGCGGGGACTCCTACGAGCAGTACTTC. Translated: CASSRRLGSGDSYEQYF.

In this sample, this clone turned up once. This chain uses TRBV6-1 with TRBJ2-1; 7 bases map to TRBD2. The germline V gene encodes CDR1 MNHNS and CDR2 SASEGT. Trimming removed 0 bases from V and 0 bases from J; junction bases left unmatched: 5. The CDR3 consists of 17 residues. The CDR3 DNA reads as TGTGCCAGCAGTGAAGCAGTCGGGGGGAACTCCTACAATGAGCAGTTCTTC. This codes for CASSEAVGGNSYNEQFF.

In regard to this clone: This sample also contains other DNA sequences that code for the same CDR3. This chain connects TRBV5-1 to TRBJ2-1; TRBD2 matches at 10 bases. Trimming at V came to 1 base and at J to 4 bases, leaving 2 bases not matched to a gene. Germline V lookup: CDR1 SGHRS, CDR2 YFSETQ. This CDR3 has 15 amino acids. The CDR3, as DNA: TGCGCCAGCAGCTTGTTAGCGGGGGGTTACAATGAGCAGTTCTTC. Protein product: CASSLLAGGYNEQFF.

The CDR3 here is CAIVEWGYEQYF. The DNA for the CDR3 is TGCGCCATCGTTGAGTGGGGATACGAGCAGTACTTC. The V gene is TRBV10-2, the J gene TRBJ2-7, with no clear D. There are 12 residues in the CDR3. The germline V gene encodes CDR1 WSHSY and CDR2 SAAADI. Trimming stripped 10 bases from V and 4 bases from J, with 14 bases between.

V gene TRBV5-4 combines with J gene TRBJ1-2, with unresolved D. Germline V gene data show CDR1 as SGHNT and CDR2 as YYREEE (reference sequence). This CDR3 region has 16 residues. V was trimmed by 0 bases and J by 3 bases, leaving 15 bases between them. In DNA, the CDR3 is TGTGCCAGCAGCTTGGGCAGATCGCCGACTGACTATGGCTACACCTTC. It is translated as CASSLGRSPTDYGYTF.

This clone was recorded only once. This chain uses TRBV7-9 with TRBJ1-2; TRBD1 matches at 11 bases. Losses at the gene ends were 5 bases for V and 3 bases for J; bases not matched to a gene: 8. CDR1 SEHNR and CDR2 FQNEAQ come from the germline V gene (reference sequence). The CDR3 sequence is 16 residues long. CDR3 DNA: TGTGCCAGCAGCCCCGGGCGGACAGGGGGCGACTATGGCTACACCTTC. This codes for CASSPGRTGGDYGYTF.

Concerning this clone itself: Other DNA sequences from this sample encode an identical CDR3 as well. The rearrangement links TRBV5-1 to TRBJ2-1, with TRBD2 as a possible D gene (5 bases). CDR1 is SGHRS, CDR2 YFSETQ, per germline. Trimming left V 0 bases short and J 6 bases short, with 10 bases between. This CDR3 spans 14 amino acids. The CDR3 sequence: CASSLAREFNEQFF. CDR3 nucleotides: TGCGCCAGCAGCTTGGCGAGGGAATTCAATGAGCAGTTCTTC.

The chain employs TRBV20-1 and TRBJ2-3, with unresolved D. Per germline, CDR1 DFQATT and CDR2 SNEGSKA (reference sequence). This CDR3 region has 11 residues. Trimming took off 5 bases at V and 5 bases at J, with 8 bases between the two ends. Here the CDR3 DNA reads TGCAGTGCTGTGTTTGTAGATACGCAGTATTTT. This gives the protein CSAVFVDTQYF.

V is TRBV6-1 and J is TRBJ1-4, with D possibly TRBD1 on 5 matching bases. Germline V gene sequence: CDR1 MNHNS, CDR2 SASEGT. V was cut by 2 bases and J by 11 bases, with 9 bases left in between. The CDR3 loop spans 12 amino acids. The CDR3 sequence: CASSELREKLFF. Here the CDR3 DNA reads TGTGCCAGCAGTGAACTCAGGGAGAAACTGTTTTTT.